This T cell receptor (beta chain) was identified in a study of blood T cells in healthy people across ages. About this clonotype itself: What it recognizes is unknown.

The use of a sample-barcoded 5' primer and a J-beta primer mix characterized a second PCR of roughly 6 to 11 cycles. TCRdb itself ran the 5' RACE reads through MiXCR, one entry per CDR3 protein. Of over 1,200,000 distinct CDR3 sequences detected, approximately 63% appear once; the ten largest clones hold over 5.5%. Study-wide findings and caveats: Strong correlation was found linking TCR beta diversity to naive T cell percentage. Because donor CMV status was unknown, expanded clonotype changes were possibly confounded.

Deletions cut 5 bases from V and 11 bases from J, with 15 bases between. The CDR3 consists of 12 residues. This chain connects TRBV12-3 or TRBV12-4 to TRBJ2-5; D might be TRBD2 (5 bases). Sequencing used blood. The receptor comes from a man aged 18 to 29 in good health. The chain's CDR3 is CASSEIEGEQYF. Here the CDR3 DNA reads TGTGCCAGCAGTGAGATTGAGGGAGAGCAGTACTTC.